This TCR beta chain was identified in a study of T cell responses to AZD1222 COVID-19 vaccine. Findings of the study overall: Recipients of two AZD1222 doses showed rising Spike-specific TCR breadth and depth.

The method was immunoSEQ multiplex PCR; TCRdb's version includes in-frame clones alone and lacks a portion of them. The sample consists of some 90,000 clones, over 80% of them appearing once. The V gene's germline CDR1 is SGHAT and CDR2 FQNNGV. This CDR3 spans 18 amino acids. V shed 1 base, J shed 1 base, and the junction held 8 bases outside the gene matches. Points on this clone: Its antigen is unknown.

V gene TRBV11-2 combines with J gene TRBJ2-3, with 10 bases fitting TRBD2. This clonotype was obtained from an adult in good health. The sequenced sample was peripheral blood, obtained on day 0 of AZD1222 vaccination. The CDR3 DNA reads TGTGCCAGCAGCTTAGGGGCTAGCGGGAGTGGGGGCACAGATACGCAGTATTTT. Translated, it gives CASSLGASGSGGTDTQYF. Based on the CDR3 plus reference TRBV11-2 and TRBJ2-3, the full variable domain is EAGVAQSPRYKIIEKRQSVAFWCNPISGHATLYWYQQILGQGPKLLIQFQNNGVVDDSQLPKDRFSAERLKGVDSTLKIQPAKLEDSAVYLCASSLGASGSGGTDTQYFGPGTRLTVL.